A single sample is the source of the 8 T cell receptor beta chains below, sequenced in a study of blood T cell repertoires in COVID-19. Assay used: immunoSEQ multiplex PCR; TCRdb lists only in-frame clones, some missing. The data contain 300,000 to 350,000 clones, 80% to 90% of them seen just once; the ten biggest clones take up approximately 9.4%. Sequencing was done on a sample of peripheral blood. All receptors come from a young man with COVID-19, enrolled during active disease.

The rearrangement links TRBV5-1 to TRBJ2-1; D might be TRBD2 (6 bases). The V gene lost 0 bases and the J gene lost 1 base, with 8 bases spanning the gap. The CDR3 contains 15 residues. The germline V gene encodes CDR1 SGHRS and CDR2 YFSETQ. The CDR3 protein is CASSLAGTSYNEQFF. The DNA of the CDR3 is TGCGCCAGCAGCTTGGCAGGGACTTCCTACAATGAGCAGTTCTTC.

This sequence joins TRBV2 and TRBJ1-2; 9 nucleotides line up with TRBD1. Germline values: CDR1 SNHLY, CDR2 FYNNEI. V was clipped by 7 bases and J by 6 bases; unmatched bases: 6. This CDR3 region has 13 residues. This CDR3 reads CASIIQGADGYTF. The CDR3, as DNA: TGTGCCAGCATCATACAGGGGGCGGATGGCTACACCTTC.

The V call is TRBV4-2, the J call TRBJ2-5; 10 nucleotides line up with TRBD1. Germline trimming cut 2 bases from V and 3 bases from J; bases unmatched to any gene: 6. CDR3 size: 16 residues. Germline V gives CDR1 LGHNA, CDR2 YNFKEQ. The CDR3 bases are TGTGCCAGCAGCCAAATCTCGACAGGGGGCGAAGAGACCCAGTACTTC. This translates into CASSQISTGGEETQYF.

J is TRBJ1-2 and V is TRBV28, with 9 positions matching TRBD1. Looked up from germline, CDR1 is MDHEN and CDR2 is SYDVKM. V lost 5 bases to trimming and J lost 1 base; unmatched junction nucleotides: 5. This CDR3 has 15 residues. The CDR3 coding sequence is TGTGCCAGCAGTGAATGGACAGGGGTTAACTATGGCTACACCTTC. Protein product: CASSEWTGVNYGYTF.

The chain has TRBV7-2 and TRBJ2-5; 7 bases are a match to TRBD2. CDR1 SGHTA and CDR2 FQGNSA come from the germline V gene. V shed 2 bases, J shed 2 bases, and the junction held 5 bases outside the gene matches. CDR3 size: 15 residues. The CDR3 region is CASSLLGEGQETQYF. The CDR3 DNA sequence: TGTGCCAGCAGCTTACTGGGGGAGGGGCAAGAGACCCAGTACTTC. Complete variable domain (other parts from reference TRBV7-2 and TRBJ2-5): GAGVSQSPSNKVTEKGKDVELRCDPISGHTALYWYRQSLGQGLEFLIYFQGNSAPDKSGLPSDRFSAERTGGSVSTLTIQRTQQEDSAVYLCASSLLGEGQETQYFGPGTRLLVL.

This CDR3 is CASRSLRGGSYGYTF. For the CDR3, the DNA is TGTGCCAGTAGATCCCTCCGGGGGGGAAGCTATGGCTACACCTTC. The genes are TRBV19 and TRBJ1-2; tentative D call: TRBD1 (5 bases). Trimming cost V 6 bases and J 4 bases, with 18 bases left between them. Germline-derived CDR1 and CDR2 are LNHDA and SQIVND (reference sequence). The CDR3 spans 15 residues.

V is TRBV5-6 and J is TRBJ1-4, with TRBD1 matching 8 bases. This CDR3 has 15 amino acids. CDR1 and CDR2 (germline): SGHDT, YYEEEE. The V and J ends lost 3 bases and 7 bases, in that order; junction bases with no gene match: 8. The CDR3 sequence: CASSSGQGGGEKLFF. The DNA of the CDR3 is TGTGCCAGCAGCTCAGGACAGGGCGGAGGTGAAAAACTGTTTTTT.

CDR3 amino acids: CASSLDTKNIQYF. The CDR3 DNA reads as TGTGCCAGCAGCTTGGACACCAAAAACATTCAGTACTTC. The chain has TRBV5-4 and TRBJ2-4, with D uncertain. The CDR3 extends over 13 amino acids. Between the trimmed V and J ends, which lost 0 bases and 2 bases, there was a span of 3 bases. From germline, CDR1 is SGHNT and CDR2 YYREEE (reference sequence). Full variable domain (rest looked up from reference TRBV5-4 and TRBJ2-4): ETGVTQSPTHLIKTRGQQVTLRCSSQSGHNTVSWYQQALGQGPQFIFQYYREEENGRGNFPPRFSGLQFPNYSSELNVNALELDDSALYLCASSLDTKNIQYFGAGTRLSVL.